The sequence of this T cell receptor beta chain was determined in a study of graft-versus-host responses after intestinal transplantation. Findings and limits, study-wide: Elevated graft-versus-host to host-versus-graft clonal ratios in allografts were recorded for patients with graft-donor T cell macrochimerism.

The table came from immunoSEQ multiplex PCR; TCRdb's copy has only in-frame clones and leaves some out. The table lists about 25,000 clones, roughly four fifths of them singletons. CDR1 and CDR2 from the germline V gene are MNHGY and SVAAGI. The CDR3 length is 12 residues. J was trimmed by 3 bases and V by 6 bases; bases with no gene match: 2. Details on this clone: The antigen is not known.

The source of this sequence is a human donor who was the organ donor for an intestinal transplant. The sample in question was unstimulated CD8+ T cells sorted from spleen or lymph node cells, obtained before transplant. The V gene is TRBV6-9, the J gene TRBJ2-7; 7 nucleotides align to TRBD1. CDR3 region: CASRTGNYEQYF. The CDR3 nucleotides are TGTGCCAGCAGGACAGGGAACTACGAGCAGTACTTC.